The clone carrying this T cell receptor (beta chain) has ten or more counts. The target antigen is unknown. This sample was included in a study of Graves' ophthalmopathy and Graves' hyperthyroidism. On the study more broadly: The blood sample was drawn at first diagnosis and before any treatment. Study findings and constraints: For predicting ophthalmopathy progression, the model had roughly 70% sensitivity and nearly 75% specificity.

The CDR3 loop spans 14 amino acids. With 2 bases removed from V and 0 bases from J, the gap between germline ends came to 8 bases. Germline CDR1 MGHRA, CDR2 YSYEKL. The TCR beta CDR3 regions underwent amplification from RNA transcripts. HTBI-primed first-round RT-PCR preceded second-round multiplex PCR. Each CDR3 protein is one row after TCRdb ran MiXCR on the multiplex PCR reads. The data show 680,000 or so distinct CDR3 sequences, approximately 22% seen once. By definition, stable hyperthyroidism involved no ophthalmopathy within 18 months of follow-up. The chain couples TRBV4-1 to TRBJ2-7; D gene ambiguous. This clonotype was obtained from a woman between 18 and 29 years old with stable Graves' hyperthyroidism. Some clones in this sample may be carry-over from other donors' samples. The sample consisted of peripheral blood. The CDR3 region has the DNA TGCGCCAGCAGCCAAACGGGTAGCTCCTACGAGCAGTACTTC. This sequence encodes CASSQTGSSYEQYF.